These T cell receptor beta chains were read from a single sample in a study of beta chain features in type 1 diabetes. Libraries were prepared by immunoSEQ multiplex PCR; TCRdb keeps only in-frame clonotypes and omits some of them. The data contain approximately 120,000 clones, 17% of them seen just once; the ten biggest clones take up 2.6%. Specimen: central memory CD4+ T cells from blood. These receptors all stem from a man aged 18 to 29 with type 1 diabetes. CDR3s include the opening cysteine and the closing phenylalanine or tryptophan. D genes are given only for firm matches. Some rows mark clone size as missing; the rest say once, few, many or name a class of expanded clone.

clone size | CDR3 length | J gene | V gene | D gene | CDR3 protein | CDR3 DNA
. | 15 | TRBJ2-7 | TRBV9 | TRBD1 | CASSVGTGEGYEQYF | TGTGCCAGCAGCGTAGGAACAGGGGAAGGCTACGAGCAGTACTTC
few | 16 | TRBJ2-7 | TRBV19 | TRBD2 | CASSLHRTSGSYEQYF | TGTGCCAGTAGTCTTCATAGGACTAGCGGGAGTTACGAGCAGTACTTC
. | 14 | TRBJ2-3 | TRBV7-7 | . | CASSFRGSTDTQYF | TGTGCTAGCAGCTTTAGAGGGAGCACAGATACGCAGTATTTT
. | 12 | TRBJ1-4 | TRBV30 | . | CAWRRTGEKLFF | TGTGCCTGGAGGCGGACCGGTGAAAAACTGTTTTTT
. | 17 | TRBJ2-1 | TRBV13 | TRBD2 | CASSYSKGLAGASEQFF | TGTGCCAGCAGCTACTCCAAGGGACTAGCGGGAGCGAGTGAGCAGTTCTTC
. | 13 | TRBJ1-1 | TRBV7-3 | . | CASSQGQNTEAFF | TGTGCCAGCAGCCAAGGACAGAACACTGAAGCTTTCTTT
. | 13 | TRBJ1-1 | TRBV30 | . | CAWRDGTNTEAFF | TGTGCCTGGAGAGACGGGACTAACACTGAAGCTTTCTTT
many | 15 | TRBJ2-7 | TRBV6-6 | . | CASRLRTAGPYEQYF | TGTGCCAGCAGGCTACGGACAGCCGGCCCCTACGAGCAGTACTTC
. | 15 | TRBJ2-2 | TRBV11-2 | . | CASSIIRGNTGELFF | TGTGCCAGCAGTATAATACGGGGGAACACCGGGGAGCTGTTTTTT
. | 15 | TRBJ2-3 | TRBV21-1 | . | CASPPGGDSPDTQYF | TGTGCCAGCCCCCCAGGAGGCGACTCCCCAGATACGCAGTATTTT